These T cell receptor beta chains were read from a single sample in a study of cytomegalovirus exposure and HLA in healthy donors. Produced via immunoSEQ multiplex PCR; TCRdb's table is partial and in-frame only. The sample lists about 130,000 clones; approximately 9% were seen once. The sequenced material came from PBMCs. The source of these receptors is a woman aged 40 to 55 in good health and CMV-seropositive. The CDR3 runs from the conserved cysteine through the conserved F or W. D genes are given only for firm matches. Some rows mark clone size as missing; the rest say once, few, many or name a class of expanded clone.

>few|-|TRBV5-1|TRBJ2-2
TGCGCCAGCAGCTTGGAGCACGGGGAGCTGTTTTTT
CASSLEHGELFF
>few|TRBD2|TRBV7-2|TRBJ2-3
TGTGCCAGCAGCTTGGCTGCTAGCGGGGGGGCGACAGATACGCAGTATTTT
CASSLAASGGATDTQYF
>few|TRBD1|TRBV5-6|TRBJ1-5
TGTGCCAGCAGCCCCGGGACAGGCAACAATCAGCCCCAGCATTTT
CASSPGTGNNQPQHF
>-|TRBD1|TRBV6-1|TRBJ1-5
TGTGCCAGCAGTGTGACAGGGGAAAGCAATCAGCCCCAGCATTTT
CASSVTGESNQPQHF
>few|-|TRBV7-2|TRBJ2-1
TGTGCCAGCAGTCCCCGGCCAGCGGCAATAGGTAGTGATGAGCAGTTCTTC
CASSPRPAAIGSDEQFF
>few|TRBD2|TRBV7-2|TRBJ2-2
TGTGCCAGCAGCCCGTTAGCGGGGAAGAACACCGGGGAGCTGTTTTTT
CASSPLAGKNTGELFF
>-|TRBD1|TRBV29-1|TRBJ2-7
TGCAGCGTTGGGACAGGGGATTCCTACGAGCAGTACTTC
CSVGTGDSYEQYF
>few|TRBD1|TRBV6-5|TRBJ2-3
TGTGCCAGCAGTCCCGTGGGACAGGGTCCAGATACGCAGTATTTT
CASSPVGQGPDTQYF
>few|-|TRBV18|TRBJ2-3
TGTGCCAGCTCACCACTGAAGGGCAGGGGCACAGATACGCAGTATTTT
CASSPLKGRGTDTQYF
>few|-|TRBV18|TRBJ1-1
TGTGCCAGCTCACCACTGGACGAGGGGGCTGAAGCTTTCTTT
CASSPLDEGAEAFF
>few|TRBD2|TRBV6-4|TRBJ2-4
TGTGCCAGCAGTGCTACTAGCGGGGGAGACATTCAGTACTTC
CASSATSGGDIQYF
>few|-|TRBV5-1|TRBJ1-1
TGCGCCAGCAGCGGGGATCCAGGGTCCTCCGAAGCTTTCTTT
CASSGDPGSSEAFF
>-|-|TRBV5-1|TRBJ2-5
TGCGCCAGCAGCTTCGGGGAGACCCAGTACTTC
CASSFGETQYF
>few|-|TRBV7-2|TRBJ2-3
TGTGCCAGCAGTTATCAGACTCCCCCTACGCAGTATTTT
CASSYQTPPTQYF
>few|-|TRBV19|TRBJ2-5
TGTGCCAGTAGTATATGGCTAGCGCAAGAGACCCAGTACTTC
CASSIWLAQETQYF
>-|-|TRBV6-1|TRBJ2-7
TGTGCCAGCATCGACGAGGTCGCCTACGAGCAGTACTTC
CASIDEVAYEQYF
>-|-|TRBV21-1|TRBJ1-5
TGTGCCAGCAGCCGGGACAGGGTGAATCAGCCCCAGCATTTT
CASSRDRVNQPQHF
>few|TRBD1|TRBV5-5|TRBJ2-1
TGTGCCAGCAGCTTGCAGGGGGCCACCTACAATGAGCAGTTCTTC
CASSLQGATYNEQFF
>-|-|TRBV2|TRBJ1-6
TGTGCCAGCACCAAGACGAGGGATAATTCACCCCTCCACTTT
CASTKTRDNSPLHF
>few|-|TRBV25-1|TRBJ1-6
TGTGCCAGCAGGGAAGACAGGCCCGATTCACCCCTCCACTTT
CASREDRPDSPLHF
>-|TRBD1|TRBV5-1|TRBJ2-5
TGCGCCAGCAGCTTCGGGACAGGGGGACAAGAGACCCAGTACTTC
CASSFGTGGQETQYF
>few|-|TRBV11-3|TRBJ2-5
TGTGCCAGCAGCTCGGAAGAGACCCAGTACTTC
CASSSEETQYF
>-|TRBD1|TRBV6-6|TRBJ1-2
TGTGCCAGCACCGCCGGGGACAGGTTCTATGGCTACACCTTC
CASTAGDRFYGYTF
>-|-|TRBV4-1|TRBJ1-5
TGCGCCAGCAGCCAAGCGAAAGGGGGCAATCAGCCCCAGCATTTT
CASSQAKGGNQPQHF
>-|TRBD2|TRBV27|TRBJ2-1
TGTGCCAGCAGTTTACGAGCGAGCGGGGGCCTTTTCAATGAGCAGTTCTTC
CASSLRASGGLFNEQFF
>-|TRBD1|TRBV7-9|TRBJ1-2
TGTGCCAGCAGCCTAATGGGACAGGTCTGGACCTTC
CASSLMGQVWTF
>few|-|TRBV6-1|TRBJ1-5
TGTGCCAGCAGTGCCCGGGAAACAAATCAGCCCCAGCATTTT
CASSARETNQPQHF
>-|TRBD1|TRBV10-2|TRBJ1-5
TGCGCCAGCAGGGGGACAGGGCTTAGCAATCAGCCCCAGCATTTT
CASRGTGLSNQPQHF